This T cell receptor beta chain was recovered during a study of OX40 agonist ivuxolimab in advanced cancers. Study-level background: Averaging approximately 60 years in age, with a range of 23 to 79, the cohort was 65% to 90% male.

General study results and limits: Also showing low normalized T-cell clonal expansion were some of the nonresponders.

Method: immunoSEQ multiplex PCR; TCRdb's copy keeps in-frame clones and lacks some. The sample has under 65,000 clones; 75% to 95% are singletons. Regarding this clone: No antigen is known for it.

This CDR3 is built from 12 residues. Germline CDR1 reads SQVTM; CDR2 reads ANQGSEA. V lost 7 bases and J lost 7, with 17 bases in between. The sequence came from an adult with an advanced solid tumor such as melanoma, head and neck, liver or kidney cancer. Specimen: CD4+ or CD8+ T cells sorted from blood, collected in a trial of the OX40 agonist ivuxolimab. The V gene is TRBV29-1, the J gene TRBJ2-7, with D tentatively TRBD1 or TRBD2 (5 bases each). The CDR3 nucleotides read TGCAGCGCCGAAGTGGGGACGCAGGAGCAGTACTTC. This sequence encodes CSAEVGTQEQYF.